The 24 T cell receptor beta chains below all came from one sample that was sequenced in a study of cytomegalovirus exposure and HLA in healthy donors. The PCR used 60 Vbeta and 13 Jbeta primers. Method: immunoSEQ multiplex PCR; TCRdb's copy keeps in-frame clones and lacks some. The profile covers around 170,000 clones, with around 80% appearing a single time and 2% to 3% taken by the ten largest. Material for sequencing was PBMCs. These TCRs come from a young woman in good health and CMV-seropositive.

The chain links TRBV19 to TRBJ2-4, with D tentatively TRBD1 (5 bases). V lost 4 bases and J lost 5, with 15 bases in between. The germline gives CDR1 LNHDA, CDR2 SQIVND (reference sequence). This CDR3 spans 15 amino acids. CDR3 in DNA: TGTGCCAGTAGTAATGACAGAGCATTTGAAAACATTCAGTACTTC. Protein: CASSNDRAFENIQYF.

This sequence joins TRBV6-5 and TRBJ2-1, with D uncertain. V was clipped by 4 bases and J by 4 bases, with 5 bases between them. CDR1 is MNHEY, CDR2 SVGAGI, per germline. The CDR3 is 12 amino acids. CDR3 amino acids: CASSSRYNEQFF. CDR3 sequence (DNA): TGTGCCAGCAGTTCACGGTACAATGAGCAGTTCTTC.

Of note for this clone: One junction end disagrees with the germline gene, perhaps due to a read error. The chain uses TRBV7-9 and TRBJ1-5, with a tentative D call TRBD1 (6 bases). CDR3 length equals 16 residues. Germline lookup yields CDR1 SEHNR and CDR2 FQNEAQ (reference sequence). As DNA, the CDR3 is TGTTCCAGCAGCTTAGCCCTAGGGGGAAGCAATCAGCCCCAGCATTTT. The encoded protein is CSSSLALGGSNQPQHF.

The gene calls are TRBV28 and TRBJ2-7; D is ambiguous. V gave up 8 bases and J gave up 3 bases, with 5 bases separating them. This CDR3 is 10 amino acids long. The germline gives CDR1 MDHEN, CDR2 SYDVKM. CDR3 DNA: TGTGCCAGCTCAGGCTACGAGCAGTACTTC. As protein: CASSGYEQYF.

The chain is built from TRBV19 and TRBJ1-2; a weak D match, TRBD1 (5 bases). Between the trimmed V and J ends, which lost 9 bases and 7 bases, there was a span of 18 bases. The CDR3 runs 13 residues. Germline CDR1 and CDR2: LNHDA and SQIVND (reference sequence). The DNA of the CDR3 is TGTGCCAGCAACCCTACGGGACTTCGTGGCTACACCTTC. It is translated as CASNPTGLRGYTF.

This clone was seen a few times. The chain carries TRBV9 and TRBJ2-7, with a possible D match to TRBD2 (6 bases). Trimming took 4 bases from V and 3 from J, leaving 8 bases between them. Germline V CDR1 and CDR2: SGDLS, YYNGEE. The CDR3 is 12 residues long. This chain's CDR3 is CASSPRDYEQYF. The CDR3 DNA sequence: TGTGCCAGCAGCCCGCGGGACTACGAGCAGTACTTC.

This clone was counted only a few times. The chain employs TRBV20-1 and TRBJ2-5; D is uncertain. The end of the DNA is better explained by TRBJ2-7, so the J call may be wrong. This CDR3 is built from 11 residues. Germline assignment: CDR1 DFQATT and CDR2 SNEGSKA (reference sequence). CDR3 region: CSARQDYEQYF. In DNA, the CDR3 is TGCAGTGCCAGGCAGGATTACGAGCAGTACTTC.

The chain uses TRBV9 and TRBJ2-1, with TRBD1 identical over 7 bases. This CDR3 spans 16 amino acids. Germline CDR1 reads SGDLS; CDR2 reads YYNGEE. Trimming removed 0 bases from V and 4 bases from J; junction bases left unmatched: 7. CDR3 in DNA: TGTGCCAGCAGCGTAGCTGGCCAGGGGGTTTACAATGAGCAGTTCTTC. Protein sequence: CASSVAGQGVYNEQFF.

The CDR3 loop is CASSVTGGAHEQYF. DNA of the CDR3: TGTGCCAGCAGTGTAACAGGCGGGGCCCACGAGCAGTACTTC. The chain employs TRBV28 and TRBJ2-7; D may be TRBD2 (6 bases). V lost 5 bases and J lost 5, with 16 bases in between. There are 14 residues in the CDR3. Per germline, CDR1 MDHEN and CDR2 SYDVKM. Full variable domain (outside the CDR3, taken from reference TRBV28 and TRBJ2-7): DVKVTQSSRYLVKRTGEKVFLECVQDMDHENMFWYRQDPGLGLRLIYFSYDVKMKEKGDIPEGYSVSREKKERFSLILESASTNQTSMYLCASSVTGGAHEQYFGPGTRLTVT.

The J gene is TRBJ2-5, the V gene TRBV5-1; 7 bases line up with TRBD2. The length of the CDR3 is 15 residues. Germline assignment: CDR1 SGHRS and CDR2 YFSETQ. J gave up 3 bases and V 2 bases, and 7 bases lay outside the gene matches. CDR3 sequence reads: CASSLPSGGEETQYF. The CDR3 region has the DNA TGCGCCAGCAGCTTACCCAGTGGGGGGGAAGAGACCCAGTACTTC. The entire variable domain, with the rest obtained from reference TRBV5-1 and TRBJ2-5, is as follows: KAGVTQTPRYLIKTRGQQVTLSCSPISGHRSVSWYQQTPGQGLQFLFEYFSETQRNKGNFPGRFSGRQFSNSRSEMNVSTLELGDSALYLCASSLPSGGEETQYFGPGTRLLVL.

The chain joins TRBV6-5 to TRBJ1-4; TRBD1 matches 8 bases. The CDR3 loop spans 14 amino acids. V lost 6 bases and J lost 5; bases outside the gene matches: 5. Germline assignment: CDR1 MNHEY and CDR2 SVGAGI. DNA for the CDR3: TGTGCCAGCAGACCCCGGACAGGGAATGAAAAACTGTTTTTT. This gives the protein CASRPRTGNEKLFF.

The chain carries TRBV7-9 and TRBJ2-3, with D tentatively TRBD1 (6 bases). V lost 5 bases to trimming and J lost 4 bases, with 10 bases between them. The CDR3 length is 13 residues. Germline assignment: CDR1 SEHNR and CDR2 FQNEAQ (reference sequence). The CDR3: CASSNRVSDTQYF. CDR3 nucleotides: TGTGCCAGCAGCAACAGGGTTTCAGATACGCAGTATTTT.

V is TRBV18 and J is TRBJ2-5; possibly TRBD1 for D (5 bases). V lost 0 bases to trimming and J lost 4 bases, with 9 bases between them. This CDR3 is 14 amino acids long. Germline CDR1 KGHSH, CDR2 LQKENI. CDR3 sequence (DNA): TGTGCCAGCTCACCACCCCCAGGGATAGAGACCCAGTACTTC. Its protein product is CASSPPPGIETQYF.

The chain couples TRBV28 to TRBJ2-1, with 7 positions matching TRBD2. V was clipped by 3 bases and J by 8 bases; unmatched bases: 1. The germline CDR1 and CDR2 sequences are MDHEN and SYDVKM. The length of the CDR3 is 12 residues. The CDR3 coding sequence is TGTGCCAGCAGTTTGGGGGGGGATGAGCAGTTCTTC. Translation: CASSLGGDEQFF.

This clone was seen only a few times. The CDR3 protein is CASSDSRGEGNTGELFF. The DNA of the CDR3 is TGTGCCAGCAGCGACTCCCGGGGAGAGGGGAACACCGGGGAGCTGTTTTTT. The chain recombines TRBV9 with TRBJ2-2; tentative D call: TRBD2 (5 bases). The V and J ends lost 3 bases and 1 base respectively, with 16 bases between them. There are 17 residues in the CDR3. Germline CDR1 is SGDLS and CDR2 is YYNGEE.

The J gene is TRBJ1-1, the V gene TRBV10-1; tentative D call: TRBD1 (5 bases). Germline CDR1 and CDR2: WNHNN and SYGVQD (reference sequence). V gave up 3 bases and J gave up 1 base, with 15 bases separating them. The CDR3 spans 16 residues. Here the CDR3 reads CASSDSGVGENTEAFF. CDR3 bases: TGCGCCAGCAGTGACTCGGGGGTCGGAGAGAACACTGAAGCTTTCTTT.

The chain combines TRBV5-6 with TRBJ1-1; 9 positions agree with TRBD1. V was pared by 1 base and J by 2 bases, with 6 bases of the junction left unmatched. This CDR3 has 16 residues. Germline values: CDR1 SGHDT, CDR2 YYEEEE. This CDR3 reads CASSLRTGVLNTEAFF. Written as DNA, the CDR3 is TGTGCCAGCAGCTTGAGGACAGGGGTCCTCAACACTGAAGCTTTCTTT.

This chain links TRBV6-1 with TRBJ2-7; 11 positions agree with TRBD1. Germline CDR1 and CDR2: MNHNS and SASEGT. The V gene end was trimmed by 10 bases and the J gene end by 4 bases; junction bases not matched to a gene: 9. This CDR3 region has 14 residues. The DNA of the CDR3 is TGTGCCACCCAGGGACAGGGGGGAGGATACGAGCAGTACTTC. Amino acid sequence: CATQGQGGGYEQYF.

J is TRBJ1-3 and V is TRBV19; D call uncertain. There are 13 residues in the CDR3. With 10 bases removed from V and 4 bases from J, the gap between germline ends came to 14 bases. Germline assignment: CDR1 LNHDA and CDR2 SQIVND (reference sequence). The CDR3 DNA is TGTGCCACCTCCGAGTCATCGGGAAACACCATATATTTT. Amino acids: CATSESSGNTIYF. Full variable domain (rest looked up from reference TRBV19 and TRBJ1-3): DGGITQSPKYLFRKEGQNVTLSCEQNLNHDAMYWYRQDPGQGLRLIYYSQIVNDFQKGDIAEGYSVSREKKESFPLTVTSAQKNPTAFYLCATSESSGNTIYFGEGSWLTVV.

In DNA form, the CDR3 reads TGTGCCAGCAGCGTAGGGGGGGGGCAGGGTCAGCCCCAGCATTTT. It codes for CASSVGGGQGQPQHF. The chain is built from TRBV9 and TRBJ1-5; tentative D call: TRBD1 (6 bases). Germline V gene data show CDR1 as SGDLS and CDR2 as YYNGEE. CDR3 length: 15 residues. Trimming shortened V by 0 bases and J by 6 bases, and 13 bases separated the two germline ends.

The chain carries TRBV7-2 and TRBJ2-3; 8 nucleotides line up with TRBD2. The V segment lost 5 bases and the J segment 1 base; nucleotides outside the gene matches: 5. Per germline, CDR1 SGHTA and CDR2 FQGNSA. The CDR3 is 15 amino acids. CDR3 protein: CASSVSGGRTDTQYF. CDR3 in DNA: TGTGCCAGCAGCGTAAGCGGGGGTCGCACAGATACGCAGTATTTT. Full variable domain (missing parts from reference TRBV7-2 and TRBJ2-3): GAGVSQSPSNKVTEKGKDVELRCDPISGHTALYWYRQSLGQGLEFLIYFQGNSAPDKSGLPSDRFSAERTGGSVSTLTIQRTQQEDSAVYLCASSVSGGRTDTQYFGPGTRLTVL.

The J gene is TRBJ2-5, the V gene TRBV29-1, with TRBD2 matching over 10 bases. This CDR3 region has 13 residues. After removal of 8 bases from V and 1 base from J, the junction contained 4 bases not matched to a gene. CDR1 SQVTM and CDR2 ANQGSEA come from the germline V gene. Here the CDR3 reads CSISSGGQETQYF. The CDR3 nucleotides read TGCAGCATCTCTAGCGGGGGCCAAGAGACCCAGTACTTC.

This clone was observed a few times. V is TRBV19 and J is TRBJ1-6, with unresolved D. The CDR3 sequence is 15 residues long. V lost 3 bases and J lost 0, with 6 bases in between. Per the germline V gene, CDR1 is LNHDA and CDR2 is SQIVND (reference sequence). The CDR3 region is CASSIRVSYNSPLHF. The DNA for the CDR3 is TGTGCCAGTAGTATCCGGGTCTCCTATAATTCACCCCTCCACTTT. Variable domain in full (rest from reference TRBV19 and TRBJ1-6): DGGITQSPKYLFRKEGQNVTLSCEQNLNHDAMYWYRQDPGQGLRLIYYSQIVNDFQKGDIAEGYSVSREKKESFPLTVTSAQKNPTAFYLCASSIRVSYNSPLHFGNGTRLTVT.

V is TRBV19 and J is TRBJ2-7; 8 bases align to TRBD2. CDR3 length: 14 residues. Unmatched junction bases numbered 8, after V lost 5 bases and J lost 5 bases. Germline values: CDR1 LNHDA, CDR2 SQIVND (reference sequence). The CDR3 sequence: CASSGRGGRDEQYF. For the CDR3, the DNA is TGTGCCAGTAGTGGACGGGGGGGCCGAGACGAGCAGTACTTC.